The rows below give T cell receptor beta chains drawn from one sample of a study of blood T cell repertoires in COVID-19. Repertoires were generated with immunoSEQ multiplex PCR, while TCRdb's copy carries only in-frame clones and drops some. Here the sample spans 450,000 to 500,000 clones, approximately 90% being singletons. The source material was PBMCs or T cells enriched from blood (not recorded which). The source of these receptors is a woman aged 60-75 years who had recovered from COVID-19. The CDR3 runs from the conserved cysteine through the conserved F or W. The order of the fields is D gene, V gene, clone size, J gene, CDR3 DNA, CDR3 protein. D genes are given only for firm matches. Not all rows give a size; the values are once, few, many and, for expanded clones, a class.

>TRBD1|TRBV7-9|-|TRBJ2-7
TGTGCCAGCAGCTCGGGACAGCCGAGCTCCTACGAGCAGTACTTC
CASSSGQPSSYEQYF
>-|TRBV30|once|TRBJ2-1
TGTGCCTGGAGTGACGACACTGGATCCTACAATGAGCAGTTCTTC
CAWSDDTGSYNEQFF
>-|TRBV24-1|-|TRBJ2-1
TGTGCCACCAGTGAGATCGACAGGTATGAGCAGTTCTTC
CATSEIDRYEQFF
>-|TRBV5-1|-|TRBJ2-3
TGCGCCAGCAGCTTAACAGGCCAAAAGACAGATACGCAGTATTTT
CASSLTGQKTDTQYF
>TRBD1|TRBV13|once|TRBJ2-4
TGTGCCAGCAGCCAGGGGGACAGAGAAAACATTCAGTACTTC
CASSQGDRENIQYF
>-|TRBV18|-|TRBJ1-5
TGTGCCAGCTCACCACTGTCAATGAGGTCCGCTGTGCCCCAGCATTTT
CASSPLSMRSAVPQHF
>TRBD1|TRBV2|-|TRBJ1-4
TGTGCCAGCAGCAGGGAAAGGACAGGGGGAGAAAAACTGTTTTTT
CASSRERTGGEKLFF
>TRBD1|TRBV2|-|TRBJ2-1
TGTGCCAGCAGTAGACTTGGACAGGGACCCTACAATGAGCAGTTCTTC
CASSRLGQGPYNEQFF
>-|TRBV5-1|-|TRBJ2-5
TGCGCCAGCAGCTTGGAAGGTGACCAGGGAGAGACCCAGTACTTC
CASSLEGDQGETQYF
>TRBD1|TRBV6-1|-|TRBJ2-3
TGTGCCAGCAGTGACGGACAGGGATGGCCAGATACGCAGTATTTT
CASSDGQGWPDTQYF